Given below is one TCR beta chain in context. These data are taken from a study of Ad26.COV2.S vaccination and SARS-CoV-2 variants. Study overall: The COV1001 Ad26.COV2.S trial arm included the donor. Ad26.COV2.S shots went into the muscle once or twice, 56 days apart.

The V segment lost 3 bases and the J segment 5 bases; nucleotides outside the gene matches: 9. The CDR3 contains 16 residues. CDR1 and CDR2 from the germline V gene are SEHNR and FQNEAQ (reference sequence). Treatment indicated: about 20 received Ad26.COV2.S at low or high dose, single or two shots; about five received placebo; per-sample allocation not given. Repertoires come from day 63 after the first vaccine or placebo injection. In Boston, an adult donor aged 18-55 years took part. Data came from immunoSEQ multiplex PCR; TCRdb stores just in-frame clones and leaves some out. This table has 360,000 or so clones, roughly 87% appearing once.

The TCR sequence derives from a person aged 18-60 years who received the Ad26.COV2.S COVID-19 vaccine or a placebo. The gene calls are TRBV7-9 and TRBJ2-2; 7 positions agree with TRBD1. The source material was peripheral blood, sampled in a trial of Ad26.COV2.S vaccine versus placebo. The CDR3 nucleotides read TGTGCCAGCAGCTTCCGGGACAGCCTTACAACCGGGGAGCTGTTTTTT. The encoded protein is CASSFRDSLTTGELFF. Full variable domain (rest looked up from reference TRBV7-9 and TRBJ2-2): DTGVSQNPRHKITKRGQNVTFRCDPISEHNRLYWYRQTLGQGPEFLTYFQNEAQLEKSRLLSDRFSAERPKGSFSTLEIQRTEQGDSAMYLCASSFRDSLTTGELFFGEGSRLTVL.